The clone carrying this TCR beta chain was counted between two and nine times. Its antigen is unidentified. The CDR3 loop spans 12 amino acids. The trim removed 10 bases at V and 3 bases at J, leaving 5 bases unmatched. Germline loops: CDR1 SNHLY, CDR2 FYNNEI. CD45RO/CCR7/CD25/CD127/CD95/CD27 staining was used to isolate CD4+ naive, central memory, regulatory and stem cell-like memory cells by sorting. Expressed TCRB transcripts were sequenced because the isolated RNA had all been reverse transcribed beforehand. Naive, central memory and regulatory T cell samples averaged roughly 3.5 million reads. The protocol was immunoSEQ multiplex PCR, while the TCRdb copy is restricted to in-frame clones and leaves out a portion. Here the sample spans hundreds of thousands of clones, 17% being singletons. The data derive from a study of beta chain features in type 1 diabetes. Background on the study: Sorted cells examined across all samples numbered roughly 100 million.

General study results and limits: A closer apparent resemblance between naive, central memory and Treg TCRB repertoires was seen in patients than in healthy donors.

Sequencing used naive CD4+ T cells from blood. This clonotype originated in a woman aged 18-30 years in good health. V usage is TRBV2 and J usage is TRBJ2-7, with 8 bases that match TRBD1. CDR3 in amino acids: CATGQGIYEQYF. In DNA, the CDR3 is TGTGCCACAGGACAGGGCATCTACGAGCAGTACTTC. Full variable domain (outside the CDR3, taken from reference TRBV2 and TRBJ2-7): EPEVTQTPSHQVTQMGQEVILRCVPISNHLYFYWYRQILGQKVEFLVSFYNNEISEKSEIFDDQFSVERPDGSNFTLKIRSTKLEDSAMYFCATGQGIYEQYFGPGTRLTVT.